Listed below are T cell receptor beta chains from one sample, sequenced in a study of blood T cells in healthy people across ages. TCRdb redid the calling of the 5' RACE reads with MiXCR, one entry per CDR3 protein. This sample has 650,000 to 1,000,000 distinct CDR3 sequences, with around 34% found just once. Sequenced: blood. The source of these receptors is a man younger than 35 in good health. CDR3s include the opening cysteine and the closing phenylalanine or tryptophan.

j_call | v_call | cdr3_aa
TRBJ1-2 | TRBV27 | CASRPTGIYGYTF
TRBJ2-1 | TRBV4-3 | CASSQDQGRYNEQFF
TRBJ2-3 | TRBV4-1 | CASSPRLAGVQDTQYF
- | TRBV24-1 | CAPLGERGSYNEQYF
TRBJ2-3 | TRBV25-1 | CASSEYGPTGSPSGPQYF
TRBJ2-7 | TRBV12-5 | CASGLGAVNEQYF
TRBJ2-3 | TRBV29-1 | CSATGIGTDTQYF
TRBJ2-1 | TRBV12-3/TRBV12-4 | CASSSRSGASSLNEQFF
TRBJ2-7 | TRBV20-1 | CSAGLAGGPYNEQYF
TRBJ1-2 | TRBV29-1 | CSVTNGRGRLNYGYTF
TRBJ2-1 | TRBV11-2 | CASSFPSGGPSYEQFF
TRBJ2-1 | TRBV12-3/TRBV12-4 | CASSRQETNEQFF
TRBJ2-5 | TRBV7-9 | CASSTGTDQETQYF
TRBJ2-3 | TRBV5-1 | CASSLGDVSTDTQYF
TRBJ1-1 | TRBV5-1 | CASSLDRGQSPEAFF
TRBJ2-5 | TRBV4-3 | CASSHGGGDQETQYF
TRBJ2-1 | TRBV5-1 | CASSPAGGEQFF
TRBJ2-1 | TRBV20-1 | CSARTNTLLGLLNEQFF
TRBJ2-1 | TRBV7-8 | CASSYRNPTSGGPPTSIDEQFF
TRBJ1-5 | TRBV24-1 | CATRARTGRVSASNQPQHF
TRBJ2-1 | TRBV7-2 | CASSLNRGQGHNEQFF
TRBJ2-5 | TRBV12-3/TRBV12-4 | CASTGWGEQETQYF
TRBJ2-1 | TRBV12-3/TRBV12-4 | CASSSPGGAYNEQFF
TRBJ1-1 | TRBV6-6 | CASRRGGEDTEAFF
TRBJ2-1 | TRBV7-8 | CASSPDFGAYNEQFF
TRBJ1-1 | TRBV7-9 | CASRQGAGIGTEAFF
- | TRBV5-1 | CASRSTGDLTYNEQYF
TRBJ1-5 | TRBV4-3 | CASSQALGTGQPQHF
TRBJ1-1 | TRBV24-1 | CATSDPGQGRAFF
TRBJ1-2 | TRBV27 | CASKIRGGKGTDYGYTF
TRBJ2-3 | TRBV27 | CASSLVRGSTATQYF
TRBJ1-1 | TRBV20-1 | CSVPSDQNTEAFF
TRBJ1-1 | TRBV20-1 | CSARTRTDTEAFF
TRBJ1-5 | TRBV7-2 | CASTQDGNQPQHF
TRBJ2-3 | TRBV5-1 | CASSLAPAPRPSTDTQYF
TRBJ2-5 | TRBV12-3/TRBV12-4 | CASSRSGGQETQYF
TRBJ2-6 | TRBV20-1 | CSAKGDSGANVLTF
TRBJ1-1 | TRBV5-6 | CASSLVAKSGAFF
TRBJ1-5 | TRBV12-3/TRBV12-4 | CASRGQSNQPQHF
TRBJ2-7 | TRBV7-2 | CASSLVGGNSYEQYF
TRBJ1-6 | TRBV20-1 | CSAREERHRGGRGSPLHF
TRBJ1-1 | TRBV15 | CATSRGLRMNTEAFF
TRBJ1-2 | TRBV12-3/TRBV12-4 | CASSTGTGGNYGYTF
TRBJ2-1 | TRBV19 | CASSMTGRDYNEQFF
TRBJ2-4 | TRBV5-4 | CASSLNLGLQYF
TRBJ2-1 | TRBV12-3/TRBV12-4 | CASTASTSYNEQFF
TRBJ2-7 | TRBV20-1 | CSARDKAGATYEQYF